A single sample gave rise to the 24 T cell receptor beta chains below, sequenced in a study of T cells after yellow fever vaccination (dated by TCRdb to the late 2010s). The library relied on 5' RACE. The run used an Illumina NovaSeq 6000. TCRdb reran the public reads through fastp at Q25 and MiXCR, keeping productive beta chains. Entries that share a CDR3 protein sequence are merged under the most common genes and DNA. The sample includes 280,000 or so distinct CDR3 sequences, with roughly 9% observed a single time. About 3.5% of the sample lies in the top ten. The meaning of the sample's treatment or condition label: live attenuated yellow fever vaccine strain. The specimen was CD4+ T cells sorted from PBMCs, collected 5 days after the yellow fever booster vaccination. These receptors all come from a man in his late teens or twenties who received the YFV17D yellow fever vaccine.

This clonotype was seen ten or more times. The chain employs TRBV7-9 and TRBJ1-3; D not certain. This CDR3 has 13 amino acids. Germline V gene data show CDR1 as SEHNR and CDR2 as FQNEAQ (reference sequence). Trimming pared 8 bases from V and 4 bases from J, leaving 12 bases between. CDR3 DNA sequence: TGTGCCAGCGGCCTCCCCGGCGGAAACACCATATATTTT. Its protein is CASGLPGGNTIYF.

This clonotype was observed at least ten times. The V and J genes are TRBV5-1 and TRBJ2-3; D ambiguous. CDR3 length: 15 residues. V dropped 0 bases and J dropped 2 bases, with 10 bases sitting between them. The germline V gene has CDR1 SGHRS and CDR2 YFSETQ. Written as DNA, the CDR3 is TGCGCCAGCAGCTTGGACGCGAGCGACACAGATACGCAGTATTTT. Its protein product is CASSLDASDTDTQYF.

The gene calls are TRBV4-3 and TRBJ2-3, with a possible D match to TRBD2 (6 bases). This CDR3 contains 13 residues. The germline gives CDR1 LGHNA, CDR2 YSLEER. The V end lost 8 bases, the J end lost 0 bases, and 9 bases lay between the germline ends. The CDR3 loop is CASGTASTDTQYF. The CDR3 coding sequence is TGCGCCAGCGGGACTGCGAGCACAGATACGCAGTATTTT.

This clonotype was picked up many times. The CDR3 region is CASNRGGPLKLQETQYF. In DNA form, the CDR3 reads TGCGCCAGCAACCGGGGGGGGCCACTTAAATTACAAGAGACCCAGTACTTC. This chain uses TRBV5-1 with TRBJ2-5; 8 positions match TRBD2. The length of the CDR3 is 17 residues. V was pared by 6 bases and J by 2 bases, with 15 bases of the junction left unmatched. Germline V gives CDR1 SGHRS, CDR2 YFSETQ.

This sequence joins TRBV20-1 and TRBJ2-5; D unclear. Between the trimmed V and J ends, which lost 0 bases and 7 bases, there was a span of 12 bases. The germline gives CDR1 DFQATT, CDR2 SNEGSKA (reference sequence). The length of the CDR3 is 13 residues. The CDR3 reads CSARDLELGTQYF. The CDR3 DNA reads TGCAGTGCTAGAGACCTAGAATTGGGGACCCAGTACTTC.

CDR3 coding DNA: TGTGCCAGCAGTCCTCAGGCGAACAGGGAGGCTTTCTTT. This gives the protein CASSPQANREAFF. This chain links TRBV12-3 or TRBV12-4 with TRBJ1-1; a possible D gene is TRBD1 (6 bases). The ends were cut back, 5 bases at V and 11 bases at J, with 18 bases in the middle. This CDR3 contains 13 residues.

The chain carries TRBV11-1 and TRBJ2-5, with D unresolved. Germline V CDR1 and CDR2: SGHAT, FQDESV (reference sequence). The ends were cut back, 0 bases at V and 5 bases at J, with 10 bases in the middle. The CDR3 has 14 residues. The CDR3 bases are TGTGCCAGCAGCTTAGCCCTAGGGTACGAGACCCAGTACTTC. Residues: CASSLALGYETQYF. The full variable domain, its missing parts supplied by reference TRBV11-1 and TRBJ2-5, is EAEVAQSPRYKITEKSQAVAFWCDPISGHATLYWYRQILGQGPELLVQFQDESVVDDSQLPKDRFSAERLKGVDSTLKIQPAELGDSAMYLCASSLALGYETQYFGPGTRLLVL.

In this sample, this clonotype turned up many times. This chain uses TRBV6-1 with TRBJ2-4; weak D call: TRBD1 (6 bases). This CDR3 has 16 residues. Germline assignment: CDR1 MNHNS and CDR2 SASEGT. V was shortened by 1 base and J by 0 bases, with 10 bases between the two germline ends. The CDR3, as DNA: TGTGCCAGCAGTGAAGGGACAGAATTAGCCAAAAACATTCAGTACTTC. Translated, it gives CASSEGTELAKNIQYF.

This clonotype was counted only a few times. The V and J genes are TRBV29-1 and TRBJ1-2; D remains unclear. This CDR3 is 15 amino acids long. In germline, CDR1 is SQVTM, CDR2 ANQGSEA. V gave up 6 bases and J gave up 3 bases, with 20 bases separating them. The CDR3 sequence is CSVVIGLPQDYGYTF. The DNA of the CDR3 is TGCAGCGTGGTAATCGGACTTCCTCAGGACTATGGCTACACCTTC. The complete variable domain, with remaining parts taken from reference TRBV29-1 and TRBJ1-2, reads SAVISQKPSRDICQRGTSLTIQCQVDSQVTMMFWYRQQPGQSLTLIATANQGSEATYESGFVIDKFPISRPNLTFSTLTVSNMSPEDSSIYLCSVVIGLPQDYGYTFGSGTRLTVV.

At least ten counts were recorded for this clonotype. The chain is built from TRBV12-3 or TRBV12-4 and TRBJ2-5, with D possibly being TRBD1 or TRBD2 (5 bases each). The CDR3 sequence is 15 residues long. Trimming shortened V by 5 bases and J by 4 bases, and 17 bases separated the two germline ends. CDR3 nucleotide sequence: TGTGCCAGCAGTCGAACCGGGACCCAAGGAGAGACCCAGTACTTC. Translation gives CASSRTGTQGETQYF.

In this sample, this clonotype turned up a few times. The CDR3 here is CAIRGTGTGENIQYF. The CDR3 bases are TGTGCCATCAGGGGGACGGGGACAGGGGAAAACATTCAGTACTTC. V is TRBV10-3 and J is TRBJ2-4, with 10 nucleotides matching TRBD1. J lost 5 bases, V lost 6 bases, and 7 bases had no gene match. Germline-derived CDR1 and CDR2 are ENHRY and SYGVKD. The CDR3 totals 15 residues.

This clonotype was recorded many times. The rearrangement uses TRBV15 and TRBJ2-5; TRBD1 matches 8 bases. Germline lookup yields CDR1 LNHNV and CDR2 YYDKDF (reference sequence). The CDR3 totals 15 residues. Trimming cost V 0 bases and J 5 bases; bases outside gene matches: 5. CDR3 nucleotides: TGTGCCACCAGCAGAGACGGACAGGGATTCGAGACCCAGTACTTC. Amino acid sequence: CATSRDGQGFETQYF. The full variable domain, rest sourced from reference TRBV15 and TRBJ2-5, is DAMVIQNPRYQVTQFGKPVTLSCSQTLNHNVMYWYQQKSSQAPKLLFHYYDKDFNNEADTPDNFQSRRPNTSFCFLDIRSPGLGDTAMYLCATSRDGQGFETQYFGPGTRLLVL.

This clonotype was picked up many times. The chain recombines TRBV4-3 with TRBJ2-5, with unresolved D. The CDR3 runs to 16 residues. From germline, CDR1 is LGHNA and CDR2 YSLEER. Trimming shortened V by 1 base and J by 0 bases, and 12 bases separated the two germline ends. CDR3 in DNA: TGCGCCAGCAGCCAAGGGACCCACTGGTACCAAGAGACCCAGTACTTC. Translation: CASSQGTHWYQETQYF.

This rearrangement joins TRBV29-1 to TRBJ1-1; a weak D match, TRBD1 (5 bases). Trimming left V 7 bases short and J 3 bases short, with 18 bases between. CDR1 is SQVTM and CDR2 is ANQGSEA in the germline V gene. The CDR3 is made up of 14 amino acids. CDR3 bases: TGCAGCGCCGGCCAGGGTGGGGGTGACACTGAAGCTTTCTTT. This translates into CSAGQGGGDTEAFF.

Ten or more counts support this clonotype. The rearrangement joins TRBV18 to TRBJ2-7; a weak D match, TRBD1 (6 bases). Trimming cost V 5 bases and J 7 bases, with 9 bases left between them. The CDR3 is made up of 11 amino acids. Germline loops: CDR1 KGHSH, CDR2 LQKENI. As DNA, the CDR3 is TGTGCCAGCTCAAACCAGGGGGAGCAGTACGTC. Amino acid sequence: CASSNQGEQYV.

This clonotype was counted between two and nine times. J is TRBJ1-2 and V is TRBV5-5; maybe TRBD1 (5 bases). Trimming left V 1 base short and J 0 bases short, with 13 bases between. CDR1 and CDR2 (germline): SGHKS, YYEKEE (reference sequence). CDR3 length: 16 amino acids. CDR3 coding DNA: TGTGCCAGCAGCTTGCGAACAGGACCAACTAACTATGGCTACACCTTC. Its protein product is CASSLRTGPTNYGYTF.

This clonotype was detected many times. The chain links TRBV6-1 to TRBJ2-7; possibly TRBD2 for D (6 bases). CDR3 length: 14 residues. The V gene's germline CDR1 is MNHNS and CDR2 SASEGT. V was pared by 4 bases and J by 6 bases, with 16 bases between. The CDR3 protein is CASSAKEGFVEQYF. Here the CDR3 DNA reads TGTGCCAGCAGTGCTAAGGAGGGTTTCGTCGAGCAGTACTTC.

The rearrangement joins TRBV24-1 to TRBJ1-2; D gene uncertain. The V and J ends lost 2 bases and 4 bases respectively, with 7 bases between them. The CDR3 has 13 amino acids. The germline CDR1 and CDR2 sequences are KGHDR and SFDVKD. The CDR3 bases are TGTGCCACCAGTGATTCGGGCACCTATGGCTACACCTTC. Translated: CATSDSGTYGYTF.

This clonotype was seen ten or more times. The chain recombines TRBV29-1 with TRBJ2-3; TRBD1 matches 7 bases. Germline V gene lookup returns CDR1 SQVTM and CDR2 ANQGSEA. This CDR3 comprises 14 residues. Trimming took 0 bases from V and 3 from J; bases not matched to a gene: 3. The CDR3 is CSVEDDRATDTQYF. The CDR3 nucleotides read TGCAGCGTTGAAGACGACAGGGCAACAGATACGCAGTATTTT.

This clonotype was found a few times. V is TRBV2 and J is TRBJ2-4, with a weak D call TRBD2 (6 bases). Germline V gene data show CDR1 as SNHLY and CDR2 as FYNNEI. The CDR3 has 14 residues. Trimming took 1 base from V and 4 from J, leaving 8 bases between them. The CDR3 reads CASSEGTTKNIQYF. Here the CDR3 DNA reads TGTGCCAGCAGTGAAGGGACTACGAAAAACATTCAGTACTTC.

J is TRBJ1-5 and V is TRBV6-1; no clear D gene. Germline-derived CDR1 and CDR2 are MNHNS and SASEGT. The CDR3 sequence is 17 residues long. Trimming took 2 bases from V and 7 from J, leaving 21 bases between them. The CDR3 loop is CASSEKSSAPTRQPQHF. The CDR3 coding sequence is TGTGCCAGCAGTGAAAAGAGCTCAGCTCCTACTCGGCAGCCCCAGCATTTT.

The genes are TRBV3-1 and TRBJ1-1; D gene unclear. This CDR3 contains 14 residues. From germline, CDR1 is LGHDT and CDR2 YNNKEL (reference sequence). V lost 7 bases and J lost 3, with 15 bases in between. For the CDR3, the DNA is TGTGCCAGCAACCACGACCCGGGAGACACTGAAGCTTTCTTT. Translated: CASNHDPGDTEAFF.

V gene TRBV5-6 combines with J gene TRBJ1-1, with D uncertain. The V end lost 5 bases, the J end lost 0 bases, and 8 bases lay between the germline ends. CDR1 and CDR2 (germline): SGHDT, YYEEEE. This CDR3 has 13 residues. Here the CDR3 DNA reads TGTGCCAGCAGGCGGAGTCTGAACACTGAAGCTTTCTTT. This translates into CASRRSLNTEAFF. Drawing the rest from reference TRBV5-6 and TRBJ1-1, the complete variable domain is DAGVTQSPTHLIKTRGQQVTLRCSPKSGHDTVSWYQQALGQGPQFIFQYYEEEERQRGNFPDRFSGHQFPNYSSELNVNALLLGDSALYLCASRRSLNTEAFFGQGTRLTVV.

This chain connects TRBV29-1 to TRBJ1-1; D unresolved. The CDR3 totals 12 residues. With 6 bases removed from V and 1 base from J, the gap between germline ends came to 9 bases. Germline V lookup: CDR1 SQVTM, CDR2 ANQGSEA. For the CDR3, the DNA is TGCAGCGTCCAGCATGGGAACACTGAAGCTTTCTTT. It encodes CSVQHGNTEAFF.